The entry below describes one T cell receptor beta chain. Its antigen remains unknown. CDR3 length equals 17 residues. CDR1 and CDR2 from the germline V gene are KGHSH and LQKENI. V gave up 1 base and J gave up 0 bases, with 13 bases separating them. Assay used: immunoSEQ multiplex PCR; TCRdb lists only in-frame clones, some missing. The sample records more than 300,000 clones, about 87% being singletons. Treatment described: 19 received Ad26.COV2.S at low or high dose, single or two shots; 5 received placebo; per-sample allocation not given. Material that was analyzed had been drawn on day 63 after the first vaccine or placebo injection. Vaccine was an Ad26 vector expressing Wuhan-strain SARS-CoV-2 spike. This sample stems from a study of Ad26.COV2.S vaccination and SARS-CoV-2 variants. Looking at the study overall: Ad26.COV2.S shots went into the muscle once or twice, 56 days apart.

Study-wide findings and caveats: Post-vaccination spike-specific CD8+ and CD4+ T cell responses reportedly had substantial breadth.

This sequence was found in a person between 18 and 65 years old who received the Ad26.COV2.S COVID-19 vaccine or a placebo. The chain carries TRBV18 and TRBJ1-3, with a possible D match to TRBD1 (6 bases). Sequencing was performed on peripheral blood, taken in a trial of Ad26.COV2.S vaccine versus placebo. The CDR3 protein is CASSPQGQPHSGNTIYF. For the CDR3, the DNA is TGTGCCAGCTCACCACAGGGACAACCACACTCTGGAAACACCATATATTTT.